Below, 16 T cell receptor beta chains from the same sample are listed, as sequenced in a study of early T cells in non-severe SARS-CoV-2 infection. TCRdb itself ran the 5' RACE reads through MiXCR, one entry per CDR3 protein. The sample shows tens of thousands of distinct CDR3 sequences, around a sixth of them seen only once. The source was whole blood, collected at baseline. These receptors were obtained from an adult who was a healthcare worker with PCR-confirmed SARS-CoV-2 infection or an uninfected control (not recorded which).

This chain uses TRBV25-1 with TRBJ2-7; no clear D gene. V gave up 4 bases and J gave up 4 bases, with 14 bases separating them. The CDR3 extends over 14 amino acids. Germline V gives CDR1 MGHDK, CDR2 SYGVNS. DNA of the CDR3: TGTGCCAGCAGTGGACGAAACTTGGAATACGAGCAGTACTTC. Translated: CASSGRNLEYEQYF.

The table lists this clonotype with a few counts. The chain uses TRBV3-1 and TRBJ1-5; possible D gene TRBD1, 5 bases. The length of the CDR3 is 14 residues. The germline V gene encodes CDR1 LGHDT and CDR2 YNNKEL (reference sequence). The V and J ends lost 3 bases and 7 bases respectively, with 13 bases between them. The CDR3 coding sequence is TGTGCCAGCAGCCAGGGCCTCGAGGGGCAGCCCCAGCATTTT. This sequence encodes CASSQGLEGQPQHF.

The V call is TRBV5-1, the J call TRBJ2-3; TRBD1 might be the D (5 bases). Trimming took off 4 bases at V and 2 bases at J, with 14 bases between the two ends. Germline CDR1 is SGHRS and CDR2 is YFSETQ. This CDR3 is built from 15 residues. CDR3 sequence: CASSVDGAITDTQYF. The CDR3 bases are TGCGCCAGCAGCGTTGATGGGGCCATCACAGATACGCAGTATTTT.

In this sample, this clonotype turned up a few times. This chain joins TRBV4-3 and TRBJ2-1; TRBD2 agrees at 10 bases. J gave up 10 bases and V 0 bases, and 6 bases lay outside the gene matches. Germline CDR1 reads LGHNA; CDR2 reads YSLEER. The CDR3 contains 15 residues. CDR3 coding DNA: TGCGCCAGCAGCCAAGAATTGCTAGCGGGAGTCGAGCAGTTCTTC. Its protein product is CASSQELLAGVEQFF.

The genes are TRBV5-5 and TRBJ2-7; tentative D call: TRBD1 (6 bases). This CDR3 is built from 14 residues. V gave up 5 bases and J gave up 7 bases, with 19 bases separating them. Germline V lookup: CDR1 SGHKS, CDR2 YYEKEE (reference sequence). DNA for the CDR3: TGTGCCAGCAGTTTCAGGGGTGACTTCAGGGAGCAGTACTTC. Amino acids: CASSFRGDFREQYF.

At least ten counts were recorded for this clonotype. The chain uses TRBV10-3 and TRBJ2-7, with a weak D call TRBD2 (5 bases). The germline gives CDR1 ENHRY, CDR2 SYGVKD. Trimming pared 4 bases from V and 1 base from J, leaving 11 bases between. CDR3 length: 14 residues. CDR3 in DNA: TGTGCCATCAGTGCCCCGGACTCATCCTACGAGCAGTACTTC. Translation: CAISAPDSSYEQYF.

A few counts support this clonotype. The chain links TRBV3-1 to TRBJ1-1; D not certain. The CDR3 is made up of 11 amino acids. V lost 2 bases and J lost 8, with 6 bases in between. Looked up from germline, CDR1 is LGHDT and CDR2 is YNNKEL (reference sequence). The CDR3 DNA reads TGTGCCAGCAGCCAAAGCAACGAAGCTTTCTTT. The encoded protein is CASSQSNEAFF.

This sequence joins TRBV10-1 and TRBJ2-7; a possible D gene is TRBD2 (6 bases). This CDR3 spans 15 amino acids. V was pared by 2 bases and J by 2 bases, with 13 bases between. Germline CDR1 reads WNHNN; CDR2 reads SYGVQD (reference sequence). CDR3 DNA sequence: TGCGCCAGCAGTGAGGCTGTACTAGCCGCCTACGAGCAGTACTTC. Residues: CASSEAVLAAYEQYF.

The chain joins TRBV15 to TRBJ2-2; TRBD2 matches 7 bases. CDR3 length: 15 amino acids. V lost 5 bases to trimming and J lost 1 base; unmatched junction nucleotides: 4. CDR1 is LNHNV, CDR2 YYDKDF, per germline (reference sequence). In DNA, the CDR3 is TGTGCCACCAGCTTCAAGCGGGAGAACACCGGGGAGCTGTTTTTT. It translates to CATSFKRENTGELFF.

This chain uses TRBV25-1 with TRBJ2-7, with 8 bases aligning to TRBD2. This CDR3 is 13 amino acids long. The germline CDR1 and CDR2 sequences are MGHDK and SYGVNS. V trimming: 6 bases; J trimming: 7 bases; junction bases outside the gene matches: 8. Here the CDR3 DNA reads TGTGCCAGCAGCCCCGGGACTAGTCATGAGCAGTACTTC. Residues: CASSPGTSHEQYF.

This clonotype was seen a handful of times. The chain has TRBV29-1 and TRBJ2-7, with D possibly matching TRBD1 (6 bases). The V and J ends lost 5 bases and 4 bases respectively, with 9 bases between them. The V gene's germline CDR1 is SQVTM and CDR2 ANQGSEA. The CDR3 loop spans 11 amino acids. In nucleotides, the CDR3 is TGCAGCGTTTGGGACACTTACGAGCAGTACTTC. Protein: CSVWDTYEQYF.

This clonotype appeared a few times. The gene calls are TRBV5-4 and TRBJ2-6, with D unresolved. Trimming left V 7 bases short and J 2 bases short, with 7 bases between. From germline, CDR1 is SGHNT and CDR2 YYREEE (reference sequence). The CDR3 spans 13 residues. CDR3 coding DNA: TGTGCCAGCCAGGTGGCTGGGGCCAACGTCCTGACTTTC. Encoded protein: CASQVAGANVLTF.

This clonotype showed up many times. The chain recombines TRBV6-5 with TRBJ2-1; unclear D gene. The CDR3 is 12 amino acids. With 2 bases removed from V and 7 bases from J, the gap between germline ends came to 6 bases. Germline V gene lookup returns CDR1 MNHEY and CDR2 SVGAGI. The CDR3 here is CASSYRGNEQFF. CDR3 nucleotides: TGTGCCAGCAGTTACCGTGGGAATGAGCAGTTCTTC.

This clonotype was seen a handful of times. The genes are TRBV20-1 and TRBJ2-5; D is undetermined. CDR1 DFQATT and CDR2 SNEGSKA come from the germline V gene (reference sequence). This CDR3 has 12 residues. V was shortened by 5 bases and J by 5 bases, with 12 bases between the two germline ends. The CDR3 region has the DNA TGCAGTGCTCCAGGACGATTGGAGACCCAGTACTTC. Its translation: CSAPGRLETQYF.

This clonotype was seen a handful of times. The V and J genes are TRBV12-3 or TRBV12-4 and TRBJ2-7; D not certain. The germline V and J ends were trimmed by 3 bases and 4 bases, with 7 bases remaining between them. The CDR3 has 12 amino acids. CDR3 sequence: CASSFYPYEQYF. The DNA for the CDR3 is TGTGCCAGCAGTTTTTATCCTTACGAGCAGTACTTC.

The V gene is TRBV11-2, the J gene TRBJ2-1; 7 bases are shared with TRBD2. Trimming at V came to 5 bases and at J to 13 bases, leaving 5 bases not matched to a gene. CDR1 is SGHAT and CDR2 is FQNNGV in the germline V gene. CDR3 length equals 11 residues. The CDR3 here is CASSPTSEQFF. Here the CDR3 DNA reads TGTGCCAGCAGCCCTACTAGCGAACAGTTCTTC.